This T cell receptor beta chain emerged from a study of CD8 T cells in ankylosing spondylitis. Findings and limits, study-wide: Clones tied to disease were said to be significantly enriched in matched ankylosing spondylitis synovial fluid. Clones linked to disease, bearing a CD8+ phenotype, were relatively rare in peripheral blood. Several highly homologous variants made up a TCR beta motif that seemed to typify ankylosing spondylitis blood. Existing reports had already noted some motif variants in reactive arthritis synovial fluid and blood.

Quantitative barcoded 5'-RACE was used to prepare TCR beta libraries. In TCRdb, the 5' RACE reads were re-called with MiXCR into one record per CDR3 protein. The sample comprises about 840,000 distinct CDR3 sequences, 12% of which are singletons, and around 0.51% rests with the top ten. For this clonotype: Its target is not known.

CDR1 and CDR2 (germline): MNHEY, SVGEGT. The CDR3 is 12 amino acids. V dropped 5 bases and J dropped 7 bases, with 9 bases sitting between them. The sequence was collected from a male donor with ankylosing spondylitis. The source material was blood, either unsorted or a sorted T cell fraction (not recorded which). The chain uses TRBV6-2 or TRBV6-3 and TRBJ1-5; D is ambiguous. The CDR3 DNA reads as TGTGCCAGCAGTCGTCATAACCAGCCCCAGCATTTT. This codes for CASSRHNQPQHF.